Presented here are 17 T cell receptor beta chains from one specimen sequenced in a study of blood T cell repertoires in COVID-19 (dated by TCRdb to the early 2020s). Library creation used the immunoSEQ multiplex PCR assay. TCRdb obtained this table from immuneACCESS and retained in-frame rearrangements with V and J assigned. These tables miss some clones; where compared with another copy, unresolved V genes account for less than half of the shortfall, and the remainder is unexplained. In this sample the table shows more than 250,000 clones, roughly 80% of which occur a single time. Of the sample, over 4.5% is held by the ten largest clones. Sample: peripheral blood. Receptors were obtained from a man between 60 and 75 years old who had recovered from COVID-19.

The chain uses TRBV4-1 and TRBJ2-2; no firm D call. Per germline, CDR1 MGHRA and CDR2 YSYEKL. The V end was cut by 5 bases, the J end by 1 base, with 8 bases between. CDR3 length: 14 amino acids. The CDR3 loop reads CASSTSGNTGELFF. In nucleotides, the CDR3 is TGCGCCAGCAGCACGTCAGGGAACACCGGGGAGCTGTTTTTT.

This clone occurred once. V is TRBV5-1 and J is TRBJ1-2; 8 bases agree with TRBD1. This CDR3 has 16 amino acids. After removal of 2 bases from V and 3 bases from J, the junction contained 9 bases not matched to a gene. Germline V lookup: CDR1 SGHRS, CDR2 YFSETQ. As DNA, the CDR3 is TGCGCCAGCAGCTTAACAACCACGACAGGGGACTATGGCTACACCTTC. Its protein is CASSLTTTTGDYGYTF.

This chain links TRBV28 with TRBJ1-2; tentatively, D is TRBD1 (5 bases). This CDR3 has 15 residues. CDR1 is MDHEN, CDR2 SYDVKM, per germline. Trimming removed 3 bases at V and 0 bases at J, with 11 bases between. CDR3 DNA sequence: TGTGCCAGCAGTTTGTTAGGGGACTCTAACTATGGCTACACCTTC. Protein product: CASSLLGDSNYGYTF.

The chain is built from TRBV5-1 and TRBJ1-6; 9 bases fit TRBD1. Trimming at V came to 4 bases and at J to 6 bases, leaving 8 bases not matched to a gene. Germline V gives CDR1 SGHRS, CDR2 YFSETQ. CDR3 length: 16 amino acids. The CDR3 loop reads CASSPQGTGPNSPLHF. The CDR3 DNA sequence: TGCGCCAGCAGCCCCCAAGGGACAGGGCCTAATTCACCCCTCCACTTT.

V gene TRBV5-1 combines with J gene TRBJ2-5, with 8 bases identical to TRBD2. Losses at the gene ends were 0 bases for V and 5 bases for J; bases not matched to a gene: 9. CDR1 is SGHRS and CDR2 is YFSETQ in the germline V gene. CDR3 size: 16 residues. CDR3 amino acids: CASSLGSGGPRETQYF. CDR3 nucleotides: TGCGCCAGCAGCTTGGGAAGCGGGGGCCCTCGGGAGACCCAGTACTTC.

The chain combines TRBV10-1 with TRBJ1-2; tentatively, D is TRBD1 (5 bases). The CDR3 length is 17 residues. Germline V gene lookup returns CDR1 WNHNN and CDR2 SYGVQD (reference sequence). Trimming stripped 7 bases from V and 8 bases from J, with 29 bases between. The CDR3 here is CASTQDKERVFPEGYTF. For the CDR3, the DNA is TGCGCCAGCACCCAGGACAAGGAGCGGGTTTTTCCGGAGGGCTACACCTTC.

This chain links TRBV19 with TRBJ2-2, with a possible D match to TRBD1 (6 bases). The V end was cut by 6 bases, the J end by 5 bases, with 13 bases between. Germline CDR1 and CDR2: LNHDA and SQIVND (reference sequence). The CDR3 contains 14 residues. The CDR3 DNA reads as TGTGCCAGTAGGCCACAGGGTGGTACCGGGGAGCTGTTTTTT. Translation: CASRPQGGTGELFF.

V gene TRBV6-6 combines with J gene TRBJ1-2; D unclear. Germline V gene sequence: CDR1 MNHNY, CDR2 SVGAGI (reference sequence). This CDR3 spans 11 amino acids. Trimming cost V 6 bases and J 7 bases, with 9 bases left between them. CDR3 bases: TGTGCCAGCAGCCTCGACTTTGGCTACACCTTC. This codes for CASSLDFGYTF.

V and J are TRBV10-1 and TRBJ2-5, with 7 bases that match TRBD1. V lost 5 bases to trimming and J lost 4 bases; unmatched junction nucleotides: 4. From germline, CDR1 is WNHNN and CDR2 SYGVQD (reference sequence). CDR3 length equals 13 residues. Written as DNA, the CDR3 is TGCGCCAGCAGTAGGGACAGCAGAGAGACCCAGTACTTC. It codes for CASSRDSRETQYF.

The chain couples TRBV7-9 to TRBJ2-7, with 16 bases identical to TRBD2. V lost 3 bases, J lost 7 bases, and 9 bases stayed unmatched. The CDR3 loop spans 17 amino acids. CDR1 SEHNR and CDR2 FQNEAQ come from the germline V gene (reference sequence). The CDR3 region is CASSFTGTSGRAGEQYF. CDR3 nucleotides: TGTGCCAGCAGCTTCACCGGGACTAGCGGGAGGGCAGGGGAGCAGTACTTC.

The sample holds a few counts of this clone. This rearrangement joins TRBV29-1 to TRBJ2-1; tentatively, D is TRBD1 (5 bases). The ends were cut back, 6 bases at V and 5 bases at J, with 14 bases in the middle. Germline V lookup: CDR1 SQVTM, CDR2 ANQGSEA. The length of the CDR3 is 13 residues. CDR3 region: CSVRVNEDNEQFF. CDR3 sequence (DNA): TGCAGCGTCAGGGTCAACGAGGACAATGAGCAGTTCTTC.

This clone was seen more than once but under ten times. The gene calls are TRBV19 and TRBJ1-5; 10 bases align to TRBD1. After removal of 0 bases from V and 7 bases from J, the junction contained 3 bases not matched to a gene. The germline CDR1 and CDR2 sequences are LNHDA and SQIVND (reference sequence). This CDR3 contains 15 residues. CDR3 DNA sequence: TGTGCCAGTAGTATAGACTTGACAGGGGGCCAGCCCCAGCATTTT. Translated: CASSIDLTGGQPQHF.

The rearrangement links TRBV30 to TRBJ1-1, with D perhaps TRBD1 (5 bases). V was clipped by 3 bases and J by 6 bases, with 8 bases between them. This CDR3 spans 11 amino acids. CDR1 is GTSNPN, CDR2 SVGIG, per germline (reference sequence). DNA for the CDR3: TGTGCCTGGAGGGGGGGGGCTGAAGCTTTCTTT. This gives the protein CAWRGGAEAFF.

The chain uses TRBV7-2 and TRBJ2-7; 7 bases map to TRBD2. In germline, CDR1 is SGHTA, CDR2 FQGNSA. This CDR3 is 15 amino acids long. Unmatched junction bases numbered 6, after V lost 1 base and J lost 3 bases. The DNA for the CDR3 is TGTGCCAGCAGCTTAGGGTCGGGGGGACGCTACGAGCAGTACTTC. This translates into CASSLGSGGRYEQYF.

This clone came up many times. The rearrangement links TRBV11-1 to TRBJ2-7, with 7 bases aligning to TRBD2. V shed 5 bases, J shed 3 bases, and the junction held 7 bases outside the gene matches. CDR3 size: 14 residues. Germline assignment: CDR1 SGHAT and CDR2 FQDESV (reference sequence). CDR3 DNA sequence: TGTGCCAGCAGCCCCGGAGCGGGAATCTACGAGCAGTACTTC. The encoded protein is CASSPGAGIYEQYF.

The chain joins TRBV29-1 to TRBJ2-5; D not certain. This CDR3 is 12 amino acids long. Trimming stripped 4 bases from V and 1 base from J, with 7 bases between. The germline gives CDR1 SQVTM, CDR2 ANQGSEA. The CDR3 nucleotides read TGCAGCGTTGCGAGGATCCAAGAGACCCAGTACTTC. Translating it yields CSVARIQETQYF.

The chain joins TRBV6-5 to TRBJ1-2, with D perhaps TRBD1 (6 bases). The CDR3 contains 11 residues. The V end lost 5 bases, the J end lost 7 bases, and 8 bases lay between the germline ends. Germline loops: CDR1 MNHEY, CDR2 SVGAGI. In DNA, the CDR3 is TGTGCCAGCAGTACAGGGTTTGGCTACACCTTC. This codes for CASSTGFGYTF.